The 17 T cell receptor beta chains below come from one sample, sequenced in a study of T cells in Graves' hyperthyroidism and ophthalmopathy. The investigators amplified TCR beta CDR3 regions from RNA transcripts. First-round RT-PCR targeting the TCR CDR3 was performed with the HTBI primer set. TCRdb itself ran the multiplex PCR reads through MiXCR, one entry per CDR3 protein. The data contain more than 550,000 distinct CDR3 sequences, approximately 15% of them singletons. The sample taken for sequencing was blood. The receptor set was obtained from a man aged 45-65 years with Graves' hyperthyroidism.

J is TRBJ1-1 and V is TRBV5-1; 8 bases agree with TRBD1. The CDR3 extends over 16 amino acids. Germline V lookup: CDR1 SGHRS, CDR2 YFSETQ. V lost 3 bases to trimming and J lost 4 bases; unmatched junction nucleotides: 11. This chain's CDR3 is CASSSDRGNASTEAFF. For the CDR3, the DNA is TGCGCCAGCAGCTCTGACAGGGGTAATGCGAGCACTGAAGCTTTCTTT.

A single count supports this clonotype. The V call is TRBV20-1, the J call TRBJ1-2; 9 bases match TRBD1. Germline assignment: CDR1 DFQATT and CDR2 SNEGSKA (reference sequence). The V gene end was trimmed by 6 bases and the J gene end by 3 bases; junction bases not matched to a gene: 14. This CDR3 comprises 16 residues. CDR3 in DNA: TGCAGTGCAACGACCGGGACAGGGAGTCGCGACTATGGCTACACCTTC. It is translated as CSATTGTGSRDYGYTF.

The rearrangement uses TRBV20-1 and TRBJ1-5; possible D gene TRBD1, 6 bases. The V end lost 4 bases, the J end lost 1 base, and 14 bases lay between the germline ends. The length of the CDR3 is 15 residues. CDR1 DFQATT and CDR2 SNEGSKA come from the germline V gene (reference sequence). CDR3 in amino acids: CSAKHRDRSNQPQHF. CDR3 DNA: TGCAGTGCTAAACACAGGGATAGGAGCAATCAGCCCCAGCATTTT.

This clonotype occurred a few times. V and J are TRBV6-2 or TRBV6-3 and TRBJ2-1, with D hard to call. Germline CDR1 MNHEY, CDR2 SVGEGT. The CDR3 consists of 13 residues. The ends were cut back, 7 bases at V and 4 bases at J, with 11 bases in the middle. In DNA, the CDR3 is TGTGCCAGCAAAGGGCAGGAGTACAATGAGCAGTTCTTC. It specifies CASKGQEYNEQFF.

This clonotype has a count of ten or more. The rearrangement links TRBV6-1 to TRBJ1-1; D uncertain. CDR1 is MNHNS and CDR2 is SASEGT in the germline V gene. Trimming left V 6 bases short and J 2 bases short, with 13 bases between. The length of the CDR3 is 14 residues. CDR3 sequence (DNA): TGTGCCAGCAGAAGGTTGCATGCTAACACTGAAGCTTTCTTT. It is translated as CASRRLHANTEAFF.

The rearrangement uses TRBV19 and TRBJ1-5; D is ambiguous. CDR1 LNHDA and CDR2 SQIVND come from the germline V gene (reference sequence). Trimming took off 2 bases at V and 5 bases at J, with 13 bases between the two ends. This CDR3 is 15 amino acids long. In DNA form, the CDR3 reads TGTGCCAGTAGTATAACCCTGGGCAGCGATCAGCCCCAGCATTTT. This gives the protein CASSITLGSDQPQHF.

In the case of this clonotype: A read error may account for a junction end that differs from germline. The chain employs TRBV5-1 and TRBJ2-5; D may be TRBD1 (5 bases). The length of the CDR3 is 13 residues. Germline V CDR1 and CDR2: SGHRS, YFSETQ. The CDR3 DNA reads TGTGCCAGCAGGGTCGGTTACGTGGAGACCCAGTACTTC. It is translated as CASRVGYVETQYF.

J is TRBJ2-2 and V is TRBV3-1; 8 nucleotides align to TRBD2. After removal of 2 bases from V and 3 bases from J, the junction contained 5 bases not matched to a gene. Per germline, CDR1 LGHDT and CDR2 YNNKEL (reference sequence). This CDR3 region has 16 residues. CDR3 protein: CASSQLTSGYTGELFF. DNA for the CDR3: TGTGCCAGCAGCCAATTAACTAGCGGTTACACCGGGGAGCTGTTTTTT.

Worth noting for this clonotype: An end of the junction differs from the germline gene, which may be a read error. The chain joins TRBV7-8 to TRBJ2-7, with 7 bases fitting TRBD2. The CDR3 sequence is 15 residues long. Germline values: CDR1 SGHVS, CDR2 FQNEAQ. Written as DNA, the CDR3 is TGTGCCAGCAGCTTCCTAGCGGATTACTCCTACGTGCAGTACTTC. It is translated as CASSFLADYSYVQYF.

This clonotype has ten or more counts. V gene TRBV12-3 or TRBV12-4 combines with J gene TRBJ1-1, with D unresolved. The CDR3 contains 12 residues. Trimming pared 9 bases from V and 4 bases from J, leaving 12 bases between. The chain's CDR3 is CASSRLGTEAFF. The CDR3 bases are TGTGCCAGTTCTCGATTAGGCACTGAAGCTTTCTTT.

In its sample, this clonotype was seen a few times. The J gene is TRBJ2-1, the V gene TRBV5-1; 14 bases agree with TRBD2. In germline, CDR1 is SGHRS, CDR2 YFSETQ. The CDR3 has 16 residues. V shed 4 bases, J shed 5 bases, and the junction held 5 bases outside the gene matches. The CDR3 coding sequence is TGCGCCAGCAGCCGGGGACTAGCGGGGGCTAACAATGAGCAGTTCTTC. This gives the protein CASSRGLAGANNEQFF.

CDR3 residues: CATSDYDRGQRDTQYF. The CDR3 DNA follows: TGTGCCACCAGTGACTACGACAGGGGGCAAAGAGATACGCAGTATTTT. V and J are TRBV24-1 and TRBJ2-3, with 10 bases matching TRBD1. Germline CDR1 and CDR2: KGHDR and SFDVKD. This CDR3 is built from 16 residues. V shed 4 bases, J shed 5 bases, and the junction held 8 bases outside the gene matches.

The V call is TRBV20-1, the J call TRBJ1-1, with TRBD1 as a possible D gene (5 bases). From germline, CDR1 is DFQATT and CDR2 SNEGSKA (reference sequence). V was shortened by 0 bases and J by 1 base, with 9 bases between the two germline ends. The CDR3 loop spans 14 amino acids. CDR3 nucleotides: TGCAGTGCTAGAGATGAGGGGCCGAACACTGAAGCTTTCTTT. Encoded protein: CSARDEGPNTEAFF.

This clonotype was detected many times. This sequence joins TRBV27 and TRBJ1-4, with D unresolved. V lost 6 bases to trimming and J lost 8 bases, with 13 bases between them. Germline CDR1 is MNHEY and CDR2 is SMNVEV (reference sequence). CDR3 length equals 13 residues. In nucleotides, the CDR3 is TGTGCCAGCAGGGTGACCCCCCGGGAAAAACTGTTTTTT. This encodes CASRVTPREKLFF.

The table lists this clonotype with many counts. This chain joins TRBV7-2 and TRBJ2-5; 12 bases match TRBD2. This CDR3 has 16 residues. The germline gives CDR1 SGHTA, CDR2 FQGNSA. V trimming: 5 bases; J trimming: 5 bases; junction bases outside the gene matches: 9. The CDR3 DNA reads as TGTGCCAGCAGCCGAGCGGCTAGCGGGAGGGAGGAGACCCAGTACTTC. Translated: CASSRAASGREETQYF.

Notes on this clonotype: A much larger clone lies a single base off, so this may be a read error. CDR3 in amino acids: CAGSYGLAFSYEQYF. The CDR3 bases are TGTGCCGGCAGTTACGGACTAGCCTTCTCCTACGAGCAGTACTTC. V and J are TRBV28 and TRBJ2-7, with 8 bases matching TRBD2. Germline lookup yields CDR1 MDHEN and CDR2 SYDVKM. The CDR3 runs 15 residues. The full variable domain, completed using reference TRBV28 and TRBJ2-7, is DVKVTQSSRYLVKRTGEKVFLECVQDMDHENMFWYRQDPGLGLRLIYFSYDVKMKEKGDIPEGYSVSREKKERFSLILESASTNQTSMYLCAGSYGLAFSYEQYFGPGTRLTVT.

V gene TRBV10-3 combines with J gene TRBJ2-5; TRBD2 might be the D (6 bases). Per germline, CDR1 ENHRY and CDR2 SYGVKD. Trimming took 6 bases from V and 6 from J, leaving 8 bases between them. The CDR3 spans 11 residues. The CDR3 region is CAISGGKTQYF. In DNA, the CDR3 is TGTGCCATCAGCGGGGGTAAGACCCAGTACTTC.